This T cell receptor (beta chain) originates from a study of CD8 T cells in ankylosing spondylitis. Regarding the study as a whole: A motif in TCR beta, a set of under ten highly homologous variants, appeared characteristic of ankylosing spondylitis blood.

TCRdb used MiXCR to reprocess the 5' RACE reads, holding one entry per CDR3 protein. The data contain under 950,000 distinct CDR3 sequences, 19% of them seen just once; the ten biggest clones take up approximately 18%. This clonotype was detected a few times. Its specificity is not known. Germline V lookup: CDR1 SGHRS, CDR2 YFSETQ. The CDR3 sequence is 16 residues long. The junction had 7 bases not matched to a gene; V was cut back by 0 bases and J by 6 bases. The sample comprised blood, either unsorted or a sorted T cell fraction (not recorded which). V and J are TRBV5-1 and TRBJ2-3; the match to TRBD1 covers 10 bases. This clonotype originated in a male donor with ankylosing spondylitis. Here the CDR3 DNA reads TGCGCCAGCAGCTTGGGGACAGGGGGGCCCTGGGATACGCAGTATTTT. Its translation is CASSLGTGGPWDTQYF.